Following are 10 T cell receptor beta chains from one sample sequenced in a study of cytomegalovirus exposure and HLA in healthy donors (dated by TCRdb to 2016 to 2017). Library prep was done by the immunoSEQ multiplex PCR assay. A mixture of 60 forward primers for TCR Vbeta segments and 13 reverse primers for TCR Jbeta segments was used in the multiplex PCR. TCRdb mirrors the immuneACCESS table, restricted to in-frame sequences. Some clones are absent from its copies; in checked studies, under half trace to an unresolved V gene, and the reason for the others is unknown. The sample table records 130,000 to 150,000 clones. The top ten hold under 3.5% of the sample. The source material was PBMCs. Receptors were obtained from a middle-aged man in good health and CMV-seronegative.

CDR3 in amino acids: CASSESYGVVYGYTF. In nucleotides, the CDR3 is TGTGCCAGCAGTGAATCGTACGGAGTAGTCTATGGCTACACCTTC. V is TRBV25-1 and J is TRBJ1-2; the D is unclear. The germline V gene has CDR1 MGHDK and CDR2 SYGVNS. The CDR3 totals 15 residues. V lost 1 base to trimming and J lost 4 bases, with 13 bases between them.

The V gene is TRBV7-6, the J gene TRBJ2-5; no definite D call. Germline CDR1 is SGHVS and CDR2 is FNYEAQ. The V end was cut by 5 bases, the J end by 1 base, with 14 bases between. The CDR3 has 15 amino acids. The CDR3 loop is CASSHSRSLQETQYF. DNA of the CDR3: TGTGCCAGCAGCCACTCGCGGTCCCTCCAAGAGACCCAGTACTTC.

The V call is TRBV5-1, the J call TRBJ1-1; no reliable D call. V gave up 1 base and J gave up 1 base, with 8 bases separating them. The length of the CDR3 is 14 residues. The V gene's germline CDR1 is SGHRS and CDR2 YFSETQ. CDR3 coding DNA: TGCGCCAGCAGCTTGAACAGACAGAACACTGAAGCTTTCTTT. Protein: CASSLNRQNTEAFF.

The chain uses TRBV4-2 and TRBJ1-4; D is perhaps TRBD1 (5 bases). CDR1 and CDR2 from the germline V gene are LGHNA and YNFKEQ. This CDR3 contains 16 residues. V was pared by 0 bases and J by 6 bases, with 14 bases between. The CDR3 spells CASSQDPQGSYEKLFF. The CDR3 nucleotides read TGTGCCAGCAGCCAAGATCCGCAGGGTTCGTATGAAAAACTGTTTTTT.

The rearrangement uses TRBV5-1 and TRBJ2-7; D not resolved. This CDR3 is 18 amino acids long. CDR1 and CDR2 (germline): SGHRS, YFSETQ. V was trimmed by 0 bases and J by 3 bases, leaving 22 bases between them. The DNA for the CDR3 is TGCGCCAGCAGCTTGGCCGGATTACAGCCAAACGACGTCTACGAGCAGTACTTC. Translating it yields CASSLAGLQPNDVYEQYF.

The chain uses TRBV5-6 and TRBJ1-2; 7 bases align to TRBD1. Germline-derived CDR1 and CDR2 are SGHDT and YYEEEE. The CDR3 sequence is 17 residues long. J gave up 5 bases and V 0 bases, and 13 bases lay outside the gene matches. In nucleotides, the CDR3 is TGTGCCAGCAGCTTGGGTCCCCCGACAGGGCCGCAGTATGGCTACACCTTC. As protein: CASSLGPPTGPQYGYTF.

The gene calls are TRBV27 and TRBJ2-7; D might be TRBD1 (6 bases). Germline CDR1 and CDR2: MNHEY and SMNVEV (reference sequence). The CDR3 loop spans 14 amino acids. The V and J ends lost 4 bases and 5 bases respectively, with 15 bases between them. CDR3 residues: CASSSVGHGHEQYF. The DNA for the CDR3 is TGTGCCAGCAGTTCGGTGGGACACGGCCACGAGCAGTACTTC.

V usage is TRBV6-5 and J usage is TRBJ2-5; 10 positions agree with TRBD2. Germline V lookup: CDR1 MNHEY, CDR2 SVGAGI. The V gene end was trimmed by 1 base and the J gene end by 5 bases; junction bases not matched to a gene: 4. The CDR3 extends over 15 amino acids. CDR3: CASSYLAGGLETQYF. The CDR3 bases are TGTGCCAGCAGTTACTTAGCGGGGGGACTCGAGACCCAGTACTTC.

In the case of this clone: The conserved phenylalanine or tryptophan is not found at the CDR3 terminus, so this likely reflects a read error. The rearrangement links TRBV7-2 to TRBJ2-7; a weak D match, TRBD1 (6 bases). Trimming cost V 5 bases and J 1 base, with 15 bases left between them. Germline loops: CDR1 SGHTA, CDR2 FQGNSA. The CDR3 runs 15 residues. CDR3 protein: CASSGGPGTSYEQYL. As DNA, the CDR3 is TGTGCCAGCAGCGGCGGTCCCGGGACATCCTACGAGCAGTACCTC.

The J gene is TRBJ1-2, the V gene TRBV4-3; 12 bases align to TRBD1. Germline CDR1 LGHNA, CDR2 YSLEER. CDR3 length: 15 amino acids. V trimming: 0 bases; J trimming: 7 bases; junction bases outside the gene matches: 3. The CDR3 bases are TGCGCCAGCAGCCAAGAAGGGACAGGGGGCCTTGGCTACACCTTC. It is translated as CASSQEGTGGLGYTF.